This TCR beta chain was observed in a study of blood T cell repertoires in COVID-19. The repertoire was sequenced with immunoSEQ multiplex PCR; TCRdb's copy has only in-frame clones and lacks some. The sample lists approximately 240,000 clones, 82% seen once, with roughly 4.9% in the top ten. This clonotype was obtained from a woman aged 80 or over with active or convalescent COVID-19. Sequenced: peripheral blood.

CDR3 nucleotides: TGTGCCAGCAGATTCCAGGAGGATCAGCCCCAGCATTTT. Amino acid sequence: CASRFQEDQPQHF. The chain combines TRBV2 with TRBJ1-5; D is uncertain. The CDR3 runs 13 residues. With 6 bases removed from V and 5 bases from J, the gap between germline ends came to 11 bases. Germline V CDR1 and CDR2: SNHLY, FYNNEI. Drawing the rest from reference TRBV2 and TRBJ1-5, the complete variable domain is EPEVTQTPSHQVTQMGQEVILRCVPISNHLYFYWYRQILGQKVEFLVSFYNNEISEKSEIFDDQFSVERPDGSNFTLKIRSTKLEDSAMYFCASRFQEDQPQHFGDGTRLSIL.